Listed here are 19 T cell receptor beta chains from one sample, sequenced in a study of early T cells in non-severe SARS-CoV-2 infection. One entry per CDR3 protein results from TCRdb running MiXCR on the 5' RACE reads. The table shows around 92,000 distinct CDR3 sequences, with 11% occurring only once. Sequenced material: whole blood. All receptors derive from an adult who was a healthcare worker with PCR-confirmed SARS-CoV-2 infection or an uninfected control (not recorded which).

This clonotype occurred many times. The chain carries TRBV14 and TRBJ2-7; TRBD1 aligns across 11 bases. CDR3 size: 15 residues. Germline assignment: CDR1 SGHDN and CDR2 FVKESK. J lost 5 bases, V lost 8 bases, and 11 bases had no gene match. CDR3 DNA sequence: TGTGCCAGCGGCAGGGTTGGGACAGGGGGAAACGAGCAGTACTTC. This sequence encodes CASGRVGTGGNEQYF.

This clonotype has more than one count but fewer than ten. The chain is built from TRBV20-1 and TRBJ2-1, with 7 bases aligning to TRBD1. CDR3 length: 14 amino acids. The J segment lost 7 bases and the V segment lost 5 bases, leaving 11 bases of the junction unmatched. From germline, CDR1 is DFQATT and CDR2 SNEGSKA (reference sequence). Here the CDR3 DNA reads TGCAGTGCTTCGACCGGGACAGTGCGGAATGAGCAGTTCTTC. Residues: CSASTGTVRNEQFF.

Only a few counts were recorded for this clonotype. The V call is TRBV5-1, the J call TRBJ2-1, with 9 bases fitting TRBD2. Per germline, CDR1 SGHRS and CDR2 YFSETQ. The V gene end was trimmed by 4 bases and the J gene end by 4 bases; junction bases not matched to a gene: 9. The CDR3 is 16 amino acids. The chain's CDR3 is CASSLVAGARYNEQFF. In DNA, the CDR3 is TGCGCCAGCAGCCTGGTAGCGGGGGCCCGATACAATGAGCAGTTCTTC.

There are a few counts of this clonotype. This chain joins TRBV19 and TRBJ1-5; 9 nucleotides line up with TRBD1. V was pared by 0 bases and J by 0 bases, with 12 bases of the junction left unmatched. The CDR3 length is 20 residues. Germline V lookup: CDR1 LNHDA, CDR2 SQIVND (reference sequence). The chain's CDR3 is CASSIDSGTGLLHSNQPQHF. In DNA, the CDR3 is TGTGCCAGTAGTATAGATTCCGGGACAGGGTTACTCCATAGCAATCAGCCCCAGCATTTT.

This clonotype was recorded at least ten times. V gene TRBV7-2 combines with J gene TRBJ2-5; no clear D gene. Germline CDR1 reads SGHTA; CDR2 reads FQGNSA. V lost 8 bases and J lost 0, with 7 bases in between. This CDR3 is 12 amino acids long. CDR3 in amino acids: CASRHDQETQYF. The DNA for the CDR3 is TGTGCCAGCCGACACGACCAAGAGACCCAGTACTTC.

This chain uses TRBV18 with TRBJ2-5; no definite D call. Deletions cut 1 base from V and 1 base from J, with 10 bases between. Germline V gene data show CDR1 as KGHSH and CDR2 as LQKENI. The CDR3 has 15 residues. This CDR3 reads CASSPQLGFQETQYF. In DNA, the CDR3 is TGTGCCAGCTCACCACAGCTCGGGTTCCAAGAGACCCAGTACTTC.

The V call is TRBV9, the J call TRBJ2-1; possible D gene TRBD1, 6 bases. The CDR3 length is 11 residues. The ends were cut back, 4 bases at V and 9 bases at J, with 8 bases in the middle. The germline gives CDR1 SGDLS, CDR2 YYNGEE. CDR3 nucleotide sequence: TGTGCCAGCAGCCCAGGGGCTGAGCAGTTCTTC. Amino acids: CASSPGAEQFF.

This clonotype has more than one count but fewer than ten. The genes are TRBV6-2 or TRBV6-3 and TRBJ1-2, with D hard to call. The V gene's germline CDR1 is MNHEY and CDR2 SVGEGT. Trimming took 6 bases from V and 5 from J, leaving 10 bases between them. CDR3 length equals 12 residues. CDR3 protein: CASSYTGYGYTF. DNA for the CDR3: TGTGCCAGCAGCTACACGGGGTATGGCTACACCTTC.

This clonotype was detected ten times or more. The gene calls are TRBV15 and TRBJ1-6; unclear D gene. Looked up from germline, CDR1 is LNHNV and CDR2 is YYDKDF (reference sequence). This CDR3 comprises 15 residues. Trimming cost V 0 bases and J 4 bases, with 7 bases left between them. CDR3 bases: TGTGCCACCAGCAGAGATAACTCTTATAATTCACCCCTCCACTTT. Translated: CATSRDNSYNSPLHF.

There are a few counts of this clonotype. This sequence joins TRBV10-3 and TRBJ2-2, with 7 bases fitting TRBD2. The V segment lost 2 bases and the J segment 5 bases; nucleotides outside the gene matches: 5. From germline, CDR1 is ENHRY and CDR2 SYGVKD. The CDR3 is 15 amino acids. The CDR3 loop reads CAISEVAGPTGELFF. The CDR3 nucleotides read TGTGCCATCAGTGAGGTAGCGGGCCCGACCGGGGAGCTGTTTTTT.

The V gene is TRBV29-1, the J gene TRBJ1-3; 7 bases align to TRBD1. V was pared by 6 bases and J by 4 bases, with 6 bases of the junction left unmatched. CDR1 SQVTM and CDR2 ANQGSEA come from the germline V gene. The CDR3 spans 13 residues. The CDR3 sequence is CSVMTGSGNTIYF. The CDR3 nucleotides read TGCAGCGTAATGACAGGGAGCGGAAACACCATATATTTT.

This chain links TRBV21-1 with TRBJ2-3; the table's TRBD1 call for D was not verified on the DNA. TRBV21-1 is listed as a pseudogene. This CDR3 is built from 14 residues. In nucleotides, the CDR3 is TGTGCCAGCAGCCCCCACGGGGGGGCAGATACGCAGTATTTT. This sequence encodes CASSPHGGADTQYF.

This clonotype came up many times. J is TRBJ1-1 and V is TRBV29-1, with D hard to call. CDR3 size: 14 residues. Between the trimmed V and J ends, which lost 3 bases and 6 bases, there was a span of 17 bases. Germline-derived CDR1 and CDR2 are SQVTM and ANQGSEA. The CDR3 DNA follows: TGCAGCGTTGAGGGAGGAGCGGGTTTCTCTGAAGCTTTCTTT. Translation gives CSVEGGAGFSEAFF.

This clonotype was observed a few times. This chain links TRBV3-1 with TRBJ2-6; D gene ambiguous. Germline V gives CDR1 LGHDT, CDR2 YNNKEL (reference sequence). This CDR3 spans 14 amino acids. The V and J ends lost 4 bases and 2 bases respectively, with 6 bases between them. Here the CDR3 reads CASSPGAGANVLTF. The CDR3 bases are TGTGCCAGCAGCCCCGGAGCTGGGGCCAACGTCCTGACTTTC.

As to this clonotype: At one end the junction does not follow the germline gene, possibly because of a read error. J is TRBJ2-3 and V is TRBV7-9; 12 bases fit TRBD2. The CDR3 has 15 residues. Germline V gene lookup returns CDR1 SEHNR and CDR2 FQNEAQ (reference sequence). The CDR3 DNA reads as TGTGCCAGCAGCCTAGCGGGGGGGCCAATAGATACGCAGTATTTT. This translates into CASSLAGGPIDTQYF.

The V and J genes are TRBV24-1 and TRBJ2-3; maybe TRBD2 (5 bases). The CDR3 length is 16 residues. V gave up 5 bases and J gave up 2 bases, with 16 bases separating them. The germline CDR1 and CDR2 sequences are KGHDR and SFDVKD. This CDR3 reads CATSASGGGSTDTQYF. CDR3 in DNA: TGTGCCACCAGTGCTTCCGGCGGAGGCTCCACAGATACGCAGTATTTT.

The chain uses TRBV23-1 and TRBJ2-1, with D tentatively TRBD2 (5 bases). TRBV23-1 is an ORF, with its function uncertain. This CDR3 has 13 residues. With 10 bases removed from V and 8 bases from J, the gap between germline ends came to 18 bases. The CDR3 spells CATDGLNGDEQFF. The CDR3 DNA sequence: TGCGCCACAGATGGACTTAATGGCGATGAGCAGTTCTTC.

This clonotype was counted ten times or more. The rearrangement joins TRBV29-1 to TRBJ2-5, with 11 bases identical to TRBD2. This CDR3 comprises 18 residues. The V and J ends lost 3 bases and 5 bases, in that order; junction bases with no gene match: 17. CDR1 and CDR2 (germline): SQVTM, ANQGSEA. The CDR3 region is CSVEGLAGGHERRETQYF. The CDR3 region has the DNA TGCAGCGTTGAGGGGCTAGCGGGAGGCCATGAACGGAGGGAGACCCAGTACTTC.

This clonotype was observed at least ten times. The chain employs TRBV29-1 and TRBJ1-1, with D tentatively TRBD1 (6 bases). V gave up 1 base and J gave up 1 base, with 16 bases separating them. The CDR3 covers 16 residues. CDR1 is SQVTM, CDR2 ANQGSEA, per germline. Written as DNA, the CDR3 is TGCAGCGTTGAAGTCAGGGGCCACCCAAGGAACACTGAAGCTTTCTTT. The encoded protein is CSVEVRGHPRNTEAFF. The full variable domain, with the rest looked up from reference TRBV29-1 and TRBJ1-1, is SAVISQKPSRDICQRGTSLTIQCQVDSQVTMMFWYRQQPGQSLTLIATANQGSEATYESGFVIDKFPISRPNLTFSTLTVSNMSPEDSSIYLCSVEVRGHPRNTEAFFGQGTRLTVV.